The rows below give T cell receptor beta chains drawn from one sample of a study of blood T cell repertoires in COVID-19. The repertoire was sequenced with immunoSEQ multiplex PCR; TCRdb's copy has only in-frame clones and lacks some. The table lists over 100,000 clones, 65% to 90% of them singletons. The sequenced sample consisted of peripheral blood. The receptors derive from an elderly man with acute or convalescent COVID-19. Both conserved end residues are part of each CDR3. Each record gives: CDR3 protein, CDR3 DNA, J gene, clone size, D gene, V gene. A D gene is named only where the DNA matches it firmly. A clone size is listed for some rows: how often the clone was seen (once, few, many), or a class if it is expanded.

cdr3_aa: CASSSFPRTANYGYTF; cdr3_nt: TGTGCCAGCAGCTCATTTCCCCGGACAGCTAACTATGGCTACACCTTC; j_call: TRBJ1-2; clone_size: once; d_call: .; v_call: TRBV3-1/TRBV3-2
cdr3_aa: CASSSRAGNTIYF; cdr3_nt: TGTGCCAGCAGCTCCAGGGCTGGAAACACCATATATTTT; j_call: TRBJ1-3; clone_size: once; d_call: .; v_call: TRBV11-2
cdr3_aa: CASTPTGYYGYTF; cdr3_nt: TGTGCCAGCACCCCCACAGGCTACTATGGCTACACCTTC; j_call: TRBJ1-2; clone_size: once; d_call: .; v_call: TRBV6-5
cdr3_aa: CASSLDTGANYGYTF; cdr3_nt: TGTGCCAGCAGCTTGGATACAGGAGCGAACTATGGCTACACCTTC; j_call: TRBJ1-2; clone_size: .; d_call: .; v_call: TRBV5-6
cdr3_aa: CASSLMGDSYNEQFF; cdr3_nt: TGTGCCAGCAGCTTAATGGGAGATTCCTACAATGAGCAGTTCTTC; j_call: TRBJ2-1; clone_size: .; d_call: .; v_call: TRBV7-3
cdr3_aa: CATQGLTYEQYF; cdr3_nt: TGTGCCACTCAGGGTCTTACCTACGAGCAGTACTTC; j_call: TRBJ2-7; clone_size: .; d_call: .; v_call: TRBV10-3
cdr3_aa: CASRKSESMNTEAFF; cdr3_nt: TGTGCCAGCAGGAAAAGTGAGTCTATGAACACTGAAGCTTTCTTT; j_call: TRBJ1-1; clone_size: .; d_call: .; v_call: TRBV3-1/TRBV3-2
cdr3_aa: CAISESSGPYEQYF; cdr3_nt: TGTGCCATCAGTGAGTCCAGCGGACCCTACGAGCAGTACTTC; j_call: TRBJ2-7; clone_size: .; d_call: .; v_call: TRBV10-3
cdr3_aa: CASSSSSLANYGYTF; cdr3_nt: TGTGCCAGCAGCTCGAGCTCACTAGCTAACTATGGCTACACCTTC; j_call: TRBJ1-2; clone_size: .; d_call: .; v_call: TRBV7-2
cdr3_aa: CAWEREGNNEQFF; cdr3_nt: TGTGCCTGGGAGCGGGAGGGTAACAATGAGCAGTTCTTC; j_call: TRBJ2-1; clone_size: .; d_call: TRBD2; v_call: TRBV30
cdr3_aa: CACPLWIPGGYDAGANVLTF; cdr3_nt: TGTGCCTGCCCACTGTGGATACCAGGGGGGTACGACGCTGGGGCCAACGTCCTGACTTTC; j_call: TRBJ2-6; clone_size: .; d_call: .; v_call: TRBV30
cdr3_aa: CASSLVGGDYEQYF; cdr3_nt: TGTGCCAGCAGCTTAGTCGGGGGGGACTACGAGCAGTACTTC; j_call: TRBJ2-7; clone_size: .; d_call: TRBD2; v_call: TRBV11-2
cdr3_aa: CSVEGTRSYEQYF; cdr3_nt: TGCAGCGTTGAGGGGACACGAAGCTACGAGCAGTACTTC; j_call: TRBJ2-7; clone_size: .; d_call: .; v_call: TRBV29-1
cdr3_aa: CASSPGTGNEQFF; cdr3_nt: TGTGCCAGCTCACCGGGGACAGGCAATGAGCAGTTCTTC; j_call: TRBJ2-1; clone_size: .; d_call: TRBD1; v_call: TRBV18
cdr3_aa: CAILPNSGNTIYF; cdr3_nt: TGTGCCATCTTGCCTAACTCTGGAAACACCATATATTTT; j_call: TRBJ1-3; clone_size: once; d_call: .; v_call: TRBV10-3
cdr3_aa: CASSEALAGGYQETQYF; cdr3_nt: TGTGCCAGCAGTGAAGCACTAGCGGGAGGATACCAAGAGACCCAGTACTTC; j_call: TRBJ2-5; clone_size: .; d_call: TRBD2; v_call: TRBV6-1
cdr3_aa: CASSLLAGDTQYF; cdr3_nt: TGTGCCAGCAGCTTGCTAGCGGGGGATACGCAGTATTTT; j_call: TRBJ2-3; clone_size: few; d_call: TRBD2; v_call: TRBV7-3
cdr3_aa: CASSFYQGGQETQYF; cdr3_nt: TGTGCCAGCAGCTTTTATCAGGGGGGACAAGAGACCCAGTACTTC; j_call: TRBJ2-5; clone_size: few; d_call: .; v_call: TRBV11-2
cdr3_aa: CAWSQGNSKKLFF; cdr3_nt: TGTGCCTGGAGTCAGGGTAATAGCAAAAAACTGTTTTTT; j_call: TRBJ1-4; clone_size: .; d_call: .; v_call: TRBV30
cdr3_aa: CASSSGVFEGAQYF; cdr3_nt: TGTGCCAGCAGTTCGGGAGTTTTCGAAGGGGCCCAGTACTTC; j_call: TRBJ2-7; clone_size: .; d_call: .; v_call: TRBV6-5
cdr3_aa: CASNPAGLYHEQYF; cdr3_nt: TGTGCCAGCAACCCGGCAGGGCTTTACCACGAGCAGTACTTC; j_call: TRBJ2-7; clone_size: few; d_call: .; v_call: TRBV5-4
cdr3_aa: CASSSGQLGETQYF; cdr3_nt: TGCGCCAGCAGCTCCGGACAGCTGGGAGAGACCCAGTACTTC; j_call: TRBJ2-5; clone_size: .; d_call: .; v_call: TRBV5-1
cdr3_aa: CASQISGANVLTF; cdr3_nt: TGTGCCAGCCAGATCTCTGGGGCCAACGTCCTGACTTTC; j_call: TRBJ2-6; clone_size: .; d_call: .; v_call: TRBV19
cdr3_aa: CATSDDRTGNEQFF; cdr3_nt: TGTGCCACCAGTGATGATAGGACAGGGAATGAGCAGTTCTTC; j_call: TRBJ2-1; clone_size: .; d_call: TRBD1; v_call: TRBV24-1
cdr3_aa: CASSFQGARETQYF; cdr3_nt: TGTGCCAGCAGCTTCCAGGGGGCGCGGGAGACCCAGTACTTC; j_call: TRBJ2-5; clone_size: .; d_call: TRBD1; v_call: TRBV11-3